A single TCR beta chain is shown here with its context. Assay used: immunoSEQ multiplex PCR; TCRdb lists only in-frame clones, some missing. Altogether around 200,000 clones are present, roughly nine tenths being singletons, with the ten largest covering approximately 2.8%. The V gene end was trimmed by 4 bases and the J gene end by 8 bases; junction bases not matched to a gene: 4. Germline CDR1 ENHRY, CDR2 SYGVKD. This CDR3 region has 12 residues. This record comes from a study of blood T cell repertoires in COVID-19. Overall study context: All recovered Cohort 3 donors got two negative PCRs, got clearance, or saw symptom resolution.

The genes are TRBV10-3 and TRBJ1-2; 7 positions agree with TRBD1. Sequencing was performed on PBMCs or T cells enriched from blood (not recorded which). This TCR was sampled from a woman aged 45-59 years in a cohort exposed to, infected with or recovered from COVID-19 (not recorded which). The CDR3 region is CAISGTGDGYTF. The CDR3 region has the DNA TGTGCCATCAGTGGGACAGGTGACGGCTACACCTTC.